The text below deals with one T cell receptor (beta chain). The antigen is not known. This sample is part of a study of T cell repertoires in cytomegalovirus infection. Study details: Selection of CMV epitopes for the study included recently identified HLA-C-restricted and well-studied HLA-B-restricted ones. CMV infection plus the matching HLA type was flagged by public TCR beta signatures. Findings and limits, study-wide: HLA-C-restricted TCR beta clonotypes specific for CMV led the ex vivo response.

The trim removed 5 bases at V and 5 bases at J, leaving 11 bases unmatched. CDR3 size: 15 residues. Germline V CDR1 and CDR2: SGHAT, FQNNGV. TCRdb re-called the reads through MiXCR, storing one row per CDR3 protein. Of about 830,000 distinct CDR3 sequences listed, approximately 32% were seen once; the top ten hold around 12%. This TCR derives from a human donor in good health (CMV status not recorded). Some clones in this sample may be carry-over from other donors' samples. The genes are TRBV11-2 and TRBJ2-5; 7 bases align to TRBD1. This specimen was cultured CD8+ T cells from PBMCs, taken from culture after CMV antigen stimulation. Written as DNA, the CDR3 is TGTGCCAGCAGCCCATCGGGGACAGCCCGGGAGACCCAGTACTTC. Protein product: CASSPSGTARETQYF. Full variable domain (rest looked up from reference TRBV11-2 and TRBJ2-5): EAGVAQSPRYKIIEKRQSVAFWCNPISGHATLYWYQQILGQGPKLLIQFQNNGVVDDSQLPKDRFSAERLKGVDSTLKIQPAKLEDSAVYLCASSPSGTARETQYFGPGTRLLVL.